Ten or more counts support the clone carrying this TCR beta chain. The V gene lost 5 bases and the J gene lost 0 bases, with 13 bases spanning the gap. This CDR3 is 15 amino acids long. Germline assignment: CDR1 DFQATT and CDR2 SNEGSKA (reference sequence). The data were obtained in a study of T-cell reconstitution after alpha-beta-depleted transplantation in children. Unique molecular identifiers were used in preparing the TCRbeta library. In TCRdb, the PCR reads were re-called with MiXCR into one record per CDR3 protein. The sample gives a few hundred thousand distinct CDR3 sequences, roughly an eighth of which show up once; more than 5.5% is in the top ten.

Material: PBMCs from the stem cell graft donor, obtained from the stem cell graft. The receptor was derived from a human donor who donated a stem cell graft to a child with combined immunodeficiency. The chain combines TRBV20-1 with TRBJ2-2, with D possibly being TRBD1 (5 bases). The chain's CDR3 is CSAPIIQANTGELFF. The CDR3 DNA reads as TGCAGTGCTCCCATCATACAGGCGAACACCGGGGAGCTGTTTTTT.